The entry below gives a single T cell receptor (beta chain) sequence along with its context. Its antigen is currently not known. No much larger clone exists at a distance of one base, and base qualities are not known. Clipping removes 2 bases from V and 4 bases from J, with 10 as the unmatched junction base count. The CDR3 sequence holds 16 residues, the cysteine and phenylalanine included. The retained sequence is limited to the CDR3, 48 bases, with the frame set at the first base. CDR1 is given as MDHEN and CDR2 as SYDVKM, both from the germline V gene. Libraries were prepared through the immunoSEQ multiplex PCR assay. The multiplex PCR relied on a mix of 60 forward primers for TCR Vbeta segments and 13 reverse primers for TCR Jbeta segments. Amplification of the CDR3 region of rearranged TCR beta genes was performed with a multiplex PCR assay on genomic DNA. The amplified TCR beta libraries were sequenced on the Illumina HiSeq System as 87-base-pair reads. Per the source publication's procedure: A later analysis counted around 72 million unique TCR beta chains across the 550 to 750 repertoires, and 10 million to 11 million of these chains were shared by at least two donors. Raw reads were error-corrected and collapsed into unique sequences with a nearest-neighbor algorithm that merged closely related sequences to remove PCR and sequencing errors. To assign V, D and J gene segments, CDR3 sequences were aligned to IMGT reference sequences. For a sequence to be retained, a match of at least six nucleotides to both a V gene segment and a J gene segment was required. Rearrangements were classified as productive when the CDR3 lacked stop codons and remained in frame with V and J, and all other rearrangements were classified as non-productive. CDR3 was defined according to IMGT convention as the region running from the second conserved V-encoded cysteine to the conserved J-encoded phenylalanine. Sequences without an unambiguous match to a single V gene segment were excluded from the earlier analysis of almost 600 of the donors. An earlier analysis of 550 to 650 of the donors classified V segments as functional when productive rearrangements were above 56.7% and as segregating when the standard deviation between donors was above 5%. A statistical classification framework was developed to diagnose cytomegalovirus status using the catalog of TCR beta chain sequences. V and J gene assignment, in a later analysis, came from comparing TCR nucleotide sequences with IMGT/GENE-DB human TR gene sequences. A later analysis assigned CDR3 sequences and most-parsimonious VDJ recombination scenarios with the TCRdist pipeline. In a later analysis, each TCR beta chain was defined by its CDR3 amino acid sequence together with its V-gene family, and reads without a unique V-gene family were excluded. A later analysis removed 550 to 650 highly shared, low-generation-probability nucleotide sequences to deal with suspected cross-contamination and a sequencing artifact. In a later analysis, a clonal expansion index was calculated for each public chain from normalized within-repertoire ranks of inferred template counts. A later analysis computed generation probabilities with a VDJ recombination model fitted to out-of-frame rearrangements, and checked the results against IGoR. A later analysis scored TCR-TCR, TCR-HLA and TCR-CMV co-occurrence with hypergeometric tests, applying a repertoire-size bias correction to TCR pairs. To estimate false discovery rates, a later analysis permuted the HLA or CMV assignments 20 times. In a later analysis, co-occurring TCRs were grouped using DBSCAN, and TCRdist sequence similarity was added for clustering within HLA-allele-positive subsets. Repertoires with fewer than 30,000 or more than 120,000 public chains were left out of co-occurrence clustering, as were four to six repertoires with anomalous nucleotide sharing. TCRdb took this table from immuneACCESS and kept in-frame rearrangements with V and J called. Such tables lack part of the clones; where checked against another copy, unresolved V genes explain under half of the gap, and the rest is unexplained. The DNA was the basis for D and trimming; V, J and clone size are from that table. In this sample the table shows more than 95,000 clones, around 80% of which occur a single time. 0.9% to 1.2% of the sample comes from the top ten.

The entry originates in a study of cytomegalovirus exposure and HLA in healthy donors (dated by TCRdb to between 2016 and 2019). The study in broad terms: According to an earlier analysis of a few hundred of the donors, about 190 million T cells yielded over 100 million unique TCR beta sequences and about 300 Gb of sequence data. In a later genetic analysis, genome-wide SNP genotypes for about three fifths of the roughly 670 donors were used, and that subset was treated as a discovery cohort. To study patterns of TCR occurrence, a later analysis re-analyzed previously published TCR beta repertoires from just over 650 donors and added high-resolution HLA genotyping. About 300 gigabases of sequencing data and approximately 85 million unique TCR sequences were included in an early release covering roughly 600 HLA-typed donors. The number of typed donors differed by locus: about 629-630 for A, B, C, DRB1 and DQB1; roughly 510 for DQA1; around 610 for DPA1; and around 470 for DPB1. Besides the first cohort of around 670 subjects, a separate validation cohort made up of 95 to 150 different subjects was used. The study combined high-throughput TCR immunosequencing, statistical association of individual TCRs with disease status, and machine learning to predict cytomegalovirus infection status. An earlier analysis of approximately 640 of the donors applied high-throughput TCR beta sequencing to assess whether each TCR beta V gene segment acted as functional or pseudogenic. Of the roughly 410 genotyped donors, 65% to 90% were placed in the genetic ancestry cluster associated with self-reported Caucasian donors. The study used immunosequencing to profile the T cell repertoires of several hundred subjects and linked those repertoires to cytomegalovirus serostatus. Both class I and class II loci were covered by HLA typing, at four-digit resolution. Rather than using new phenotypic data, the later analysis identified candidate immune exposures from TCR beta sequences and from how often those sequences occurred across donors. About 5 DR-DQ haplotypes were handled as single units for association and clustering, since linkage in the cohort was strong. All discovery cohort repertoires had been generated on a single sequencing platform. Among roughly 370 genotyped donors of the cohort, an average of approximately 250,000 unique TCR beta nucleotide sequences were sequenced per donor, around a sixth of them non-productive. Alongside the repertoire data, information on donor age, sex, ethnicity and CMV serostatus was compiled. The study aimed to test whether cataloging public T cell receptors could reveal signatures of past pathogen exposure. Beyond this particular receptor, the publication reports: V-gene and J-gene trimming of TCR beta chains was associated with a missense DCLRE1C variant in a later genetic analysis, and the association was replicated in an independent cohort. A total of 164 TCR beta chains were listed by the study as associated with cytomegalovirus. A later analysis found that TCR association rates varied across HLA loci, with DRB1 alleles showing the most associated TCRs and HLA-C alleles the fewest. The classifier was reported to diagnose cytomegalovirus status with high specificity and sensitivity in both the original cohort and the validation cohort. In a later analysis, HLA-associated TCR beta chains were found to be more clonally expanded and to have lower generation probabilities than equally common non-associated chains. According to the authors, the approach could potentially be generalized to other disease states and immunological phenotypes. Roughly uniform sequencing depth across donors was assumed in presence/absence analyses, although this assumption may not hold. The 87-base-pair reads could not distinguish some IMGT-functional V segments, including TRBV6-2 and TRBV6-3, so those segments were excluded. The only immune exposure information available for the cohort was CMV serostatus. Strong co-occurrence of HLA alleles, especially DR and DQ, made assigning TCR associations to individual alleles difficult. A later analysis reported that several top co-occurrence clusters appeared linked to parvovirus B19, influenza, CMV and Epstein-Barr virus. Because counts were too low, seventeen rarely observed V segments, including chromosome 9 orphons, were excluded from the earlier analysis of around 590 of the donors. Because HLA typing was unavailable for some donors at each locus, only the typed subset was used in association tests. Correlated functional status among segregating V segments might reflect linkage disequilibrium, but an unknown experimental factor could not be ruled out. A further reported finding was that TCR beta sequences accurately predicted the HLA-A and HLA-B alleles for most subjects in the first cohort. Across donors, most TCR sequences were observed very rarely, whereas some public TCRs were present in many individuals. A few of the identified cytomegalovirus-associated TCR beta chains were confirmed in vitro to be specific for cytomegalovirus antigens. According to a later analysis, most CMV-associated TCR beta chains appeared to be HLA-restricted, and the HLA associations seemed to be driven largely by CMV exposure. The sequencing pipeline was judged likely to have produced a cluster of highly shared sequence variants as a technical artifact. In an earlier analysis of fewer than 750 of the donors, most TCR beta V segments were observed in productive rearrangements about 90% or about 30% of the time, broadly matching IMGT annotations. In a later analysis, over 15,000 TCR beta sequences were associated with specific HLA alleles at a false discovery rate of 0.05. In this cohort, only TCR beta chains were sequenced, and detectable features were limited by the absence of alpha or paired-chain data. A later genetic analysis reported fewer N-insertions in productive TCRs among donors in an Asian-associated ancestry cluster than the roughly 700-donor mean.

The cohort consisted of some 670 healthy bone marrow donors. All cohort members were sampled while nominally healthy, although unrecorded immune exposures were likely present. The donor tested CMV seronegative, placing the donor among the 352 seronegative members of the cohort. Every donor gave a peripheral blood sample, and the peripheral blood mononuclear cells from that sample were used for TCR beta sequencing. Genomic DNA extraction from the blood cell samples was performed with the Qiagen DNeasy Blood Extraction Kit. The clonotype originates from a woman in her twenties or thirties in good health and CMV-seronegative. Sequencing was carried out using PBMCs. The V and J segments used are TRBV28 and TRBJ1-2; TRBD1 fits 7 bases in the junction. The DNA is TGTGCCAGCAGTTTAGGGGACAGCCACAGGGGCTATGGCTACACCTTC. This is translated as CASSLGDSHRGYGYTF.